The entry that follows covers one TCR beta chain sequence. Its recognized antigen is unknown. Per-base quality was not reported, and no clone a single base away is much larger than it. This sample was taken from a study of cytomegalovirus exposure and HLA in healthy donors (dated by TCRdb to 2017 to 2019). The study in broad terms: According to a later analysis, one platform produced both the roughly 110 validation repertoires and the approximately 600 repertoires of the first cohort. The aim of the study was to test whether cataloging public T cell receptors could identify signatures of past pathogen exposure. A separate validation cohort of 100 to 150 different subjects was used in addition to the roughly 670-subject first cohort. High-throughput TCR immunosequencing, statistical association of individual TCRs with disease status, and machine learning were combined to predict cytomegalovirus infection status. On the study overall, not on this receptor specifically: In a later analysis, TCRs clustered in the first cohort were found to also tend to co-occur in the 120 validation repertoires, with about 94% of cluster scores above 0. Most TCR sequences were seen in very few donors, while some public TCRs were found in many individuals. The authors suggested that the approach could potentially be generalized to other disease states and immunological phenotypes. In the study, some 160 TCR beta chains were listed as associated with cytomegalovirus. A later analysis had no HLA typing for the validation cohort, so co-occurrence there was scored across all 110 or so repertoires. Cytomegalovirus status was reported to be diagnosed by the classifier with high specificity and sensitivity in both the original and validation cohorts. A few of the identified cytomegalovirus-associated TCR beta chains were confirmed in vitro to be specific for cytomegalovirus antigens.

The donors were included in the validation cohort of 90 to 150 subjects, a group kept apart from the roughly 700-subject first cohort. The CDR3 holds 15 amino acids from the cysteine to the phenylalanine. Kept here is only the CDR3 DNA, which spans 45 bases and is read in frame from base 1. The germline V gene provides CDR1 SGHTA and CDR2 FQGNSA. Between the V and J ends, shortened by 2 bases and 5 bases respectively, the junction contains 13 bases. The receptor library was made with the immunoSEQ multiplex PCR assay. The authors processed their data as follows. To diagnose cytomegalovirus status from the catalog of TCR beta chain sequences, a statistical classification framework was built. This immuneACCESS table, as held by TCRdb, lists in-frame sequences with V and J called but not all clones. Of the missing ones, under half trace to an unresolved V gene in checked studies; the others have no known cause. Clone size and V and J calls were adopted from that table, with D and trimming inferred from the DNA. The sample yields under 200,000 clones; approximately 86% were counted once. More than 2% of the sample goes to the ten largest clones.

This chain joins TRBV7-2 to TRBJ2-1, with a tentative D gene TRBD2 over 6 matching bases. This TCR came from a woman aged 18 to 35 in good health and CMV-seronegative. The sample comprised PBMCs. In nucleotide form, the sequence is TGTGCCAGCAGCTTACTTCCGGGACTTAACAATGAGCAGTTCTTC. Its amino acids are CASSLLPGLNNEQFF.